One sample yielded the 12 T cell receptor beta chains listed below, sequenced in a study of T cells in Graves' hyperthyroidism and ophthalmopathy. TCR beta CDR3 regions were amplified from RNA. HTBI primers were the set used in a first-round RT-PCR of the TCR CDR3. One entry per CDR3 protein, called by TCRdb with MiXCR from the multiplex PCR reads. The table shows a few hundred thousand distinct CDR3 sequences, with more than 12% occurring only once. Sequenced: blood. The source is a woman between 25 and 40 years old with Graves' ophthalmopathy.

This clonotype was counted many times. The J gene is TRBJ1-2, the V gene TRBV3-1; 8 bases match TRBD1. The length of the CDR3 is 17 residues. Trimming at V came to 4 bases and at J to 0 bases, leaving 10 bases not matched to a gene. In germline, CDR1 is LGHDT, CDR2 YNNKEL (reference sequence). CDR3 region: CASSPRGQEISNYGYTF. As DNA, the CDR3 is TGTGCCAGCAGCCCCCGGGGACAGGAGATTTCTAACTATGGCTACACCTTC.

There are many counts of this clonotype. The chain recombines TRBV13 with TRBJ1-2; TRBD1 is a possible D gene (5 bases). V was trimmed by 5 bases and J by 4 bases, leaving 17 bases between them. The germline V gene encodes CDR1 PRHDT and CDR2 FYEKMQ (reference sequence). The CDR3 loop spans 15 amino acids. Here the CDR3 DNA reads TGTGCCAGCAGCAGCCGGGACTCGAGCGGCTATGGCTACACCTTC. Its translation is CASSSRDSSGYGYTF.

Only a few counts were recorded for this clonotype. The chain links TRBV19 to TRBJ1-1; unclear D gene. V gave up 5 bases and J gave up 5 bases, with 9 bases separating them. Germline V gives CDR1 LNHDA, CDR2 SQIVND (reference sequence). The CDR3 is 12 amino acids. Here the CDR3 DNA reads TGTGCCAGTAGTCGAGGACGGACTGAAGCTTTCTTT. This gives the protein CASSRGRTEAFF. The full variable domain, completed using reference TRBV19 and TRBJ1-1, is DGGITQSPKYLFRKEGQNVTLSCEQNLNHDAMYWYRQDPGQGLRLIYYSQIVNDFQKGDIAEGYSVSREKKESFPLTVTSAQKNPTAFYLCASSRGRTEAFFGQGTRLTVV.

This clonotype occurred many times. This sequence joins TRBV30 and TRBJ1-2; the D gene is possibly TRBD1 (5 bases). The CDR3 consists of 13 residues. Germline assignment: CDR1 GTSNPN and CDR2 SVGIG (reference sequence). Trimming pared 4 bases from V and 6 bases from J, leaving 15 bases between. Here the CDR3 DNA reads TGTGCCTGGAACCCCGTCAGGGCTAATGGCTACACCTTC. Residues: CAWNPVRANGYTF.

The chain couples TRBV10-2 to TRBJ1-5; D is unresolved. V lost 2 bases and J 9 bases, leaving 11 bases between the germline ends. Germline V gene sequence: CDR1 WSHSY, CDR2 SAAADI. The CDR3 runs 13 residues. CDR3 in amino acids: CASSEPKALPQHF. CDR3 nucleotide sequence: TGCGCCAGCAGTGAGCCAAAAGCCTTGCCCCAGCATTTT.

This clonotype was picked up one time. The chain is built from TRBV24-1 and TRBJ2-5, with TRBD1 matching over 11 bases. The CDR3 consists of 12 residues. Germline V gives CDR1 KGHDR, CDR2 SFDVKD. The J segment lost 6 bases and the V segment lost 9 bases, leaving 2 bases of the junction unmatched. The CDR3 loop is CATGTGGKTQYF. For the CDR3, the DNA is TGTGCCACCGGGACAGGGGGAAAGACCCAGTACTTC.

Many counts were recorded for this clonotype. This chain connects TRBV3-1 to TRBJ2-4; TRBD2 agrees at 12 bases. CDR1 and CDR2 (germline): LGHDT, YNNKEL (reference sequence). V gave up 4 bases and J gave up 0 bases; unmatched junction bases: 10. This CDR3 is 19 amino acids long. Here the CDR3 reads CASSPWTSGATLAKNIQYF. CDR3 nucleotide sequence: TGTGCCAGCAGCCCCTGGACTAGCGGGGCCACTCTAGCCAAAAACATTCAGTACTTC.

This clonotype was detected many times. The rearrangement joins TRBV3-1 to TRBJ1-1; weak D call: TRBD1 (5 bases). Germline loops: CDR1 LGHDT, CDR2 YNNKEL (reference sequence). V was pared by 4 bases and J by 4 bases, with 16 bases between. CDR3 length: 15 residues. The CDR3 nucleotides are TGTGCCAGCAGCCGGTGGGGGGAGGTAAGCACTGAAGCTTTCTTT. It translates to CASSRWGEVSTEAFF.

CDR3 nucleotides: TGTGCCAGCAGTGGTAGGACGGACGGAGCCCTTGCCGAGCAGTACTTC. Protein sequence: CASSGRTDGALAEQYF. The chain uses TRBV2 and TRBJ2-7; no clear D gene. Trimming took off 4 bases at V and 6 bases at J, with 22 bases between the two ends. The CDR3 contains 16 residues. Per germline, CDR1 SNHLY and CDR2 FYNNEI.

This clonotype was picked up many times. V and J are TRBV20-1 and TRBJ2-7; TRBD2 agrees at 8 bases. Unmatched junction bases numbered 11, after V lost 6 bases and J lost 4 bases. In germline, CDR1 is DFQATT, CDR2 SNEGSKA (reference sequence). The CDR3 is 14 amino acids. For the CDR3, the DNA is TGCAGTGCCTCACTAGCCGGGGGGGCGTACGAGCAGTACTTC. Translating it yields CSASLAGGAYEQYF.

Many counts were recorded for this clonotype. The chain couples TRBV6-1 to TRBJ1-2; D is undetermined. Germline CDR1 is MNHNS and CDR2 is SASEGT. V was shortened by 0 bases and J by 4 bases, with 12 bases between the two germline ends. The CDR3 is 15 residues long. This chain's CDR3 is CASSEAQGFGYGYTF. As DNA, the CDR3 is TGTGCCAGCAGTGAAGCGCAAGGGTTTGGCTATGGCTACACCTTC.

This clonotype was observed many times. The chain employs TRBV20-1 and TRBJ2-5; possible D gene TRBD1, 5 bases. The CDR3 loop spans 13 amino acids. Germline CDR1 reads DFQATT; CDR2 reads SNEGSKA (reference sequence). Trimming removed 3 bases from V and 4 bases from J, with 12 bases in between. CDR3 residues: CSARLSGRETQYF. In DNA, the CDR3 is TGCAGTGCTAGGTTGTCAGGGCGAGAGACCCAGTACTTC.